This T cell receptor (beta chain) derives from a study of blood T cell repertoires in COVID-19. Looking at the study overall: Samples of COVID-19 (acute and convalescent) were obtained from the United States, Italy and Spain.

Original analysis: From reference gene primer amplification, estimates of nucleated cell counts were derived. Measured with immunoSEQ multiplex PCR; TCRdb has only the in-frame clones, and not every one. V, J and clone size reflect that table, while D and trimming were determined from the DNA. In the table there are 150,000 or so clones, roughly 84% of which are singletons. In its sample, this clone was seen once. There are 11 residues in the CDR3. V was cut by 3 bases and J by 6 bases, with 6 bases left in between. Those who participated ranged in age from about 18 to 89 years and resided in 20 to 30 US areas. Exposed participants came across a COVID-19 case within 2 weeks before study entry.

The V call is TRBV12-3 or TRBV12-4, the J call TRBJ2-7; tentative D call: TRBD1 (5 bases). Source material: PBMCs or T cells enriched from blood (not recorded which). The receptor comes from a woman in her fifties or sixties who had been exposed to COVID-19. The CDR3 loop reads CASSLGPEQYF. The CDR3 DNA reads TGTGCCAGCAGTTTGGGGCCCGAGCAGTACTTC.